The entry below gives a single T cell receptor (beta chain) sequence along with its context. Its target antigen remains unknown. There are no base qualities to consult, and no much larger clone falls within one base. The data originate from a study of blood T cell repertoires in COVID-19 (dated by TCRdb to about 2020). About the study as a whole: Samples covering the acute and convalescent phases of COVID-19 were provided by collaborators in the United States, Italy and Spain. The material from the prospective study consisted of cDNA or gDNA derived from T cells, B-cell-depleted T cells, or PBMCs. Subjects who had been exposed to COVID-19, were actively infected with it, or had recovered from it provided the deeply sampled blood TCRbeta repertoires that made up the dataset. The repertoires were released in a freely available public database meant as a resource for research on the immune response to SARS-CoV-2. The samples were drawn from the first 160 participants of the ongoing ImmuneRACE study and from over a thousand subjects provided by 6 global collaborators. Sample metadata almost always included a de-identified subject ID, COVID-19 status, age in years and sex. Where HLA class I and class II types were available, the types were taken from metadata supplied by the sample provider, not from assay-based typing.

Whole blood was collected in K2EDTA tubes by collaborating institutions according to the institutions' own protocols. For TCRbeta analysis, collaborators shipped samples as frozen whole blood, isolated PBMCs, or DNA extracted from either of those sample types. What the study reported, not specific to this receptor: The quantity of clinical and demographic metadata differed by source and by participant and was supplied without curation.

TCRbeta CDR3 regions were amplified from genomic DNA by means of the immunoSEQ Assay, a bias-controlled multiplex PCR. On the authors' methods: The number of nucleated cells in each sample was estimated by amplification of reference gene primers within the assay. To quantify the absolute abundance of each unique TCRbeta CDR3 rearrangement, sequence reads were collapsed and filtered. For each sample, productive Simpson clonality was calculated as the square root of Simpson's diversity index across productive rearrangements. Drawn from immuneACCESS, this table holds only the in-frame rearrangements with V and J called that TCRdb kept. Clones are partly lost; checked studies trace under half to an unresolved V gene and leave the rest unexplained. V and J calls and clone size are given by that table; D and trimming were obtained from the DNA. Recorded for this sample are tens of thousands of clones; approximately 85% of them occurred a single time. The ten largest clones capture 15% to 17% of the sample.

Taken from cysteine to phenylalanine, the CDR3 has 13 residues. The CDR3 DNA has 39 bases and is translated from base 1. V lost 3 bases and J lost 6 bases, and the count of bases not matched to a germline gene is 7. From the germline V gene (reference sequence), CDR1 is DFQATT and CDR2 is SNEGSKA. The receptor was derived from a human donor in a cohort sampled during active COVID-19. The donor label of this sample is uncertain. Input material: peripheral blood. The rearrangement combines TRBV20-1 with TRBJ1-1; 7 bases in the middle match TRBD1. The sequenced DNA: TGCAGTGCTAGTCTCGGGCAGGGGGCTGAAGCTTTCTTT. It specifies CSASLGQGAEAFF.